The sequence of this TCR beta chain was determined in a study of identical twins. A universal primer binding site was introduced by template switching. The final cDNA contained unique molecular identifiers. Each CDR3 protein gets one entry after TCRdb re-called the 5' RACE reads with MiXCR. This sample has 700,000 or so distinct CDR3 sequences; 21% occur once, and the top ten carry over 4%. A few counts support this clonotype. The ends were cut back, 2 bases at V and 3 bases at J, with 14 bases in the middle. CDR1 is DFQATT, CDR2 SNEGSKA, per germline (reference sequence). The CDR3 is 15 amino acids. These data were also reused for a study on T cells expressing NK-cell markers.

The chain employs TRBV20-1 and TRBJ1-5, with a possible D match to TRBD1 (6 bases). What was sequenced was PBMCs. The clonotype was recovered from a woman under 30 in good health. The CDR3 region is CSARLQGGTNQPQHF. The CDR3 DNA follows: TGCAGTGCTAGATTACAGGGAGGAACCAATCAGCCCCAGCATTTT.